What follows describes a single T cell receptor beta chain. The sample originates from a study of T-cell reconstitution after alpha-beta-depleted transplantation in children. Unique molecular identifiers were incorporated when the TCRbeta library was constructed. MiXCR, run by TCRdb on the PCR reads, gives a single entry per CDR3 protein. The table lists more than 550,000 distinct CDR3 sequences, roughly a tenth of them singletons, with about 4.3% in the top ten. Germline V gene sequence: CDR1 SGHRS, CDR2 YFSETQ. V was cut by 0 bases and J by 6 bases, with 25 bases left in between. This CDR3 has 18 residues.

The V and J genes are TRBV5-1 and TRBJ2-7; a possible D gene is TRBD1 (6 bases). The TCR was taken from a human donor who donated a stem cell graft to a child with acute myeloid leukemia. This sample comprised PBMCs from the stem cell graft donor, obtained from the stem cell graft. CDR3 residues: CASSLAVGRGNPRSEQYF. In nucleotides, the CDR3 is TGCGCCAGCAGCTTGGCCGTGGGCAGGGGTAACCCTAGGAGCGAGCAGTACTTC.